This T cell receptor beta chain came from a study of CD8 T cells in ankylosing spondylitis. This CDR3 has 15 amino acids. The ends were cut back, 1 base at V and 3 bases at J, with 13 bases in the middle. Germline-derived CDR1 and CDR2 are LGHNA and YSLEER. A note on this clonotype: No antigen is known for it.

TCRdb used MiXCR to reprocess the 5' RACE reads, holding one entry per CDR3 protein. This sample carries more than 110,000 distinct CDR3 sequences, 7.5% to 9.5% of them seen once, and the ten largest clones take less than 7.5%. Study-wide findings and caveats: Past studies reported some motif variants in reactive arthritis synovial fluid and blood. The study looked at matched synovial fluid samples from ankylosing spondylitis patients. Disease-linked clones were reported to be significantly enriched there. What appeared characteristic of ankylosing spondylitis blood was a TCR beta motif of under 10 highly homologous variants.

This chain links TRBV4-3 with TRBJ2-7, with D possibly being TRBD1 (7 bases). This receptor was obtained from a male donor with ankylosing spondylitis. The sequenced sample consisted of synovial fluid, either unsorted or a sorted T cell fraction (not recorded which). This CDR3 is CASSQGSGGSYEQYF. The CDR3 DNA follows: TGCGCCAGCAGCCAAGGGTCAGGGGGGAGCTACGAGCAGTACTTC.